Listed below are T cell receptor beta chains from one sample, sequenced in a study of blood T cell repertoires in COVID-19. Clones were read by immunoSEQ multiplex PCR, and TCRdb kept only the in-frame ones, dropping some. This sample has about 68,000 clones, with 90% found just once. The specimen was peripheral blood. All receptors come from a human donor in a cohort sampled during active COVID-19. The CDR3 runs from the conserved cysteine through the conserved F or W. D genes are given only for firm matches.

>TRBV27|-|TRBJ2-7
CASSLGSGASYEQYF
>TRBV2|-|TRBJ2-2
CASSEYRTANTGELFF
>TRBV5-4|-|TRBJ2-1
CASSRQRNEQFF
>TRBV3-1/TRBV3-2|-|TRBJ1-1
CASSLNRASEAFF
>TRBV19|TRBD1|TRBJ1-1
CATQHPDRGGTEAFF
>TRBV5-1|-|TRBJ2-5
CASSLFGGAGETQYF
>TRBV27|TRBD1|TRBJ1-6
CASSSVDRGLSPLHF
>TRBV6-5|TRBD1|TRBJ1-1
CASSYGSGGSSTEAFF
>TRBV14|-|TRBJ2-7
CASSRRGSYEQYF
>TRBV21-1|-|TRBJ1-5
CAGGAGQGATSNQPQHF
>TRBV30|TRBD1|TRBJ2-5
CAWSASGTGGFAQYF
>TRBV19|-|TRBJ1-5
CASSIGRIGNQPQHF
>TRBV9|-|TRBJ1-3
CASSVRGTSGNTIYF
>TRBV3-1/TRBV3-2|-|TRBJ1-6
CASSPGANSPLHF
>TRBV7-7|TRBD1|TRBJ1-3
CASSSGTGFGNTIYF
>TRBV27|TRBD1|TRBJ2-1
CASRTQGAGNEQFF
>TRBV7-9|-|TRBJ2-5
CASRWAGPEETQYF
>TRBV6-2/TRBV6-3|TRBD2|TRBJ2-7
CASSYRPSGGPSYEQYF